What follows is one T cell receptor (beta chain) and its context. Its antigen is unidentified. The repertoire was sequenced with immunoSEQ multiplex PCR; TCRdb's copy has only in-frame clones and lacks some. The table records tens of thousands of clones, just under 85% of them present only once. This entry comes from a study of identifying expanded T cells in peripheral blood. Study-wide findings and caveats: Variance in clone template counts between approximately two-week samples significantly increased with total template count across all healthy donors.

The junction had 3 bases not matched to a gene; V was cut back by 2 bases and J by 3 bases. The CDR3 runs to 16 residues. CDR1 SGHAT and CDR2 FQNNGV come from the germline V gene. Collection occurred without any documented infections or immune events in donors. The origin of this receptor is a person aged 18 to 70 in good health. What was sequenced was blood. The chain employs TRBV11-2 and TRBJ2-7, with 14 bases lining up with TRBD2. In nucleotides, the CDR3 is TGTGCCAGCAGCTTACCGGGACTAGCGGGAGTCTACGAGCAGTACTTC. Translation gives CASSLPGLAGVYEQYF.